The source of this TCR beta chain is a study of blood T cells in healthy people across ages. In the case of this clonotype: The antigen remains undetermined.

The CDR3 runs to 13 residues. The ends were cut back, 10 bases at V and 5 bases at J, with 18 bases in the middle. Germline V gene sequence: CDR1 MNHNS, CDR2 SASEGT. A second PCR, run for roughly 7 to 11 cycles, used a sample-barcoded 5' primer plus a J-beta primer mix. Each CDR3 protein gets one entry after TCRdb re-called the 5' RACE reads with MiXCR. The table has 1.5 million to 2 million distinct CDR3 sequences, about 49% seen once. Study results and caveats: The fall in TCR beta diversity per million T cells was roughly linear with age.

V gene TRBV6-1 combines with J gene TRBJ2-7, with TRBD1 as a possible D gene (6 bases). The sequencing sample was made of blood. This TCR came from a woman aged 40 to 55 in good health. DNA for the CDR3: TGTGCCACCCAAAGTTACAGGGTCGACGAGCAGTACTTC. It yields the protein CATQSYRVDEQYF.